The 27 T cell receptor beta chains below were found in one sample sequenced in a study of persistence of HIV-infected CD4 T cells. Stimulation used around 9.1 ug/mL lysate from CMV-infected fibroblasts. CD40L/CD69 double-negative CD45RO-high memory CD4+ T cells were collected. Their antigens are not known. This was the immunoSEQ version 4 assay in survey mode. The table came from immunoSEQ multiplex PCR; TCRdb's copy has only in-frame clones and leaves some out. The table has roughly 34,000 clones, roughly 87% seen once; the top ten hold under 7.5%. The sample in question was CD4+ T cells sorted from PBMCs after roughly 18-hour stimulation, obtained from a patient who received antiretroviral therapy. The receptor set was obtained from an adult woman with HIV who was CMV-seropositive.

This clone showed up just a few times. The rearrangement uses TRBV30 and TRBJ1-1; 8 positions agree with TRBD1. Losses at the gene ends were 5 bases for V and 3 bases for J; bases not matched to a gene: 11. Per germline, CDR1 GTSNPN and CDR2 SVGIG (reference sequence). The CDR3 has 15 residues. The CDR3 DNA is TGTGCCTGGTCCGGTGGCCAGGGGGCTTACACTGAAGCTTTCTTT. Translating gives CAWSGGQGAYTEAFF.

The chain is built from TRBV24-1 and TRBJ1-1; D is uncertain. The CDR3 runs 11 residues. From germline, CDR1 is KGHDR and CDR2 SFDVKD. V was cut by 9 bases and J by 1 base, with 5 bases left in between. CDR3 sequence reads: CATATNTEAFF. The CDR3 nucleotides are TGTGCCACCGCGACGAACACTGAAGCTTTCTTT.

For the CDR3, the DNA is TGTGCCACCAGTGATTTCCCAGGGTCTGAAGCTTTCTTT. Encoded protein: CATSDFPGSEAFF. This chain links TRBV24-1 with TRBJ1-1; a possible D gene is TRBD1 (5 bases). This CDR3 has 13 residues. V was shortened by 1 base and J by 6 bases, with 8 bases between the two germline ends. CDR1 and CDR2 from the germline V gene are KGHDR and SFDVKD.

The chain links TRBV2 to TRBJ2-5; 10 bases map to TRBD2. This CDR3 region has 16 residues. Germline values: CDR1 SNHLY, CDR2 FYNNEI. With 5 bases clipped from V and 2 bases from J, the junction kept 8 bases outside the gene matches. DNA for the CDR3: TGTGCCAGCAGTCTTCCCCGGACTAGCGGACAAGAGACCCAGTACTTC. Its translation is CASSLPRTSGQETQYF.

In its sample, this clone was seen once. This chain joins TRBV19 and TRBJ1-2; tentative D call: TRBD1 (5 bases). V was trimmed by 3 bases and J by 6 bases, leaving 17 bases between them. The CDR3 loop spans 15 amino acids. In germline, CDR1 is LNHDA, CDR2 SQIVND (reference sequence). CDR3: CASSMGRSKVDGYTF. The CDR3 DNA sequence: TGTGCCAGTAGTATGGGACGGTCGAAAGTCGATGGCTACACCTTC.

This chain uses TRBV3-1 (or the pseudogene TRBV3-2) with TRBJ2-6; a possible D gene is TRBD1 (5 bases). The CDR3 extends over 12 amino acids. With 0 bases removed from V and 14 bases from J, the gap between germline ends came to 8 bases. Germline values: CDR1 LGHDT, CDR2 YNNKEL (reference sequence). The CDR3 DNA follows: TGTGCCAGCAGCCAAGATTGGGGCCTCCTGACTTTC. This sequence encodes CASSQDWGLLTF.

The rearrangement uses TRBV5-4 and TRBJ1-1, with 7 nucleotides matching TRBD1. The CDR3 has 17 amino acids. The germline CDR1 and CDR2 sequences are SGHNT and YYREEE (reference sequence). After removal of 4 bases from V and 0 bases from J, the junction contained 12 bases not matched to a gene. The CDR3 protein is CASSPQSGTVMNTEAFF. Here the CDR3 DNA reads TGTGCCAGCAGCCCTCAATCCGGGACAGTCATGAACACTGAAGCTTTCTTT.

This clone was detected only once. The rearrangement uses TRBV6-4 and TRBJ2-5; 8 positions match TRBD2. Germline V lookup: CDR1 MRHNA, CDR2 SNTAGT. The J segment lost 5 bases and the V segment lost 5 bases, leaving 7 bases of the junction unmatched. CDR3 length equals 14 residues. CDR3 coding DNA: TGTGCCAGCAGTCCCCGCGGGGGGCGTGAGACCCAGTACTTC. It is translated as CASSPRGGRETQYF.

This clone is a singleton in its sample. In DNA form, the CDR3 reads TGTGCCAGCAGTTTACGGACTAGCGGGAGAGAGACCCAGTACTTC. This sequence encodes CASSLRTSGRETQYF. The chain is built from TRBV28 and TRBJ2-5; 13 nucleotides agree with TRBD2. The CDR3 has 15 amino acids. Per the germline V gene, CDR1 is MDHEN and CDR2 is SYDVKM. Losses at the gene ends were 2 bases for V and 4 bases for J; bases not matched to a gene: 1.

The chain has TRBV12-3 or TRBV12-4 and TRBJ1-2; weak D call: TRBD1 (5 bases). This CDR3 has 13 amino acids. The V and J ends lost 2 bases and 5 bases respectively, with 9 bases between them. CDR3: CASSLQGWYGYTF. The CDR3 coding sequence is TGTGCCAGCAGTTTACAGGGATGGTATGGCTACACCTTC.

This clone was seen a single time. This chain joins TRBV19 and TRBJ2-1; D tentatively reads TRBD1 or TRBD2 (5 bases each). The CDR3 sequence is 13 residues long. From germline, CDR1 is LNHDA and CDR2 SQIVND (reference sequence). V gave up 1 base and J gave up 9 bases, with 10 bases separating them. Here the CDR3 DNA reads TGTGCCAGTAGTATAGGTCGGGGACGTGAGCAGTTCTTC. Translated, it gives CASSIGRGREQFF.

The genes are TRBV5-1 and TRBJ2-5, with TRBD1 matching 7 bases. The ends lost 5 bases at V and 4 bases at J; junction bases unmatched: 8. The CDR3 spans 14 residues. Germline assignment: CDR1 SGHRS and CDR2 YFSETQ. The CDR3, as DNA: TGCGCCAGCAGGGTGAAGGGGACAGCAGAGACCCAGTACTTC. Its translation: CASRVKGTAETQYF. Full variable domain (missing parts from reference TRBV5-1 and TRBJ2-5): KAGVTQTPRYLIKTRGQQVTLSCSPISGHRSVSWYQQTPGQGLQFLFEYFSETQRNKGNFPGRFSGRQFSNSRSEMNVSTLELGDSALYLCASRVKGTAETQYFGPGTRLLVL.

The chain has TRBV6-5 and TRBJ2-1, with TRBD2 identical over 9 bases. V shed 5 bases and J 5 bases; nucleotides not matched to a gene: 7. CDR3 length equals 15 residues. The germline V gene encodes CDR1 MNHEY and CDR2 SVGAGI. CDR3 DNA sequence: TGTGCCAGCAGTCAGGAGCGGGGGGCTAACAATGAGCAGTTCTTC. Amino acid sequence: CASSQERGANNEQFF.

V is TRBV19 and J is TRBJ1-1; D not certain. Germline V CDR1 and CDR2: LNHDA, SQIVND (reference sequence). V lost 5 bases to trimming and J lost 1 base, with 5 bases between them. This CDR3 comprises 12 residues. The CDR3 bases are TGTGCCAGTAGTGGGAGGAACACTGAAGCTTTCTTT. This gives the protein CASSGRNTEAFF.

The CDR3 sequence: CASSVRTGLSGANVLTF. The CDR3 nucleotides read TGTGCCAGCAGCGTGCGTACAGGGCTCTCTGGGGCCAACGTCCTGACTTTC. The chain is built from TRBV7-8 and TRBJ2-6, with D perhaps matching TRBD1 (6 bases). V was shortened by 5 bases and J by 0 bases, with 14 bases between the two germline ends. Per germline, CDR1 SGHVS and CDR2 FQNEAQ. This CDR3 spans 17 amino acids.

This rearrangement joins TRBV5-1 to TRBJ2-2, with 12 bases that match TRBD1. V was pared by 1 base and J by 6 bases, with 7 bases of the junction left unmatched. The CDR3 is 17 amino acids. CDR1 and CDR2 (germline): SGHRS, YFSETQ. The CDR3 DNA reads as TGCGCCAGCAGCTTGTGGGGGACAGGGGGCGAGGCCGGGGAGCTGTTTTTT. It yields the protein CASSLWGTGGEAGELFF.

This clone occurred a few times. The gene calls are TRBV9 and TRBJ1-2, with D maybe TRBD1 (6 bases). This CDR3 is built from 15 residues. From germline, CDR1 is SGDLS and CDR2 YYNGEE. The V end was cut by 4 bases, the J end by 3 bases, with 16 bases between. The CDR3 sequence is CASSRRDRQDYGYTF. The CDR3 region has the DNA TGTGCCAGCAGCCGCCGGGACCGACAGGACTATGGCTACACCTTC.

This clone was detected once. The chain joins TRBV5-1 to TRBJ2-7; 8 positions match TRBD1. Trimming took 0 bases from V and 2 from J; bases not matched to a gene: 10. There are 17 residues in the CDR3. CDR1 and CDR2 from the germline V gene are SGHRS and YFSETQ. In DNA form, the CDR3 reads TGCGCCAGCAGCTTGGCCTCCCGGGACAGGTATACCTACGAGCAGTACTTC. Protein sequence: CASSLASRDRYTYEQYF.

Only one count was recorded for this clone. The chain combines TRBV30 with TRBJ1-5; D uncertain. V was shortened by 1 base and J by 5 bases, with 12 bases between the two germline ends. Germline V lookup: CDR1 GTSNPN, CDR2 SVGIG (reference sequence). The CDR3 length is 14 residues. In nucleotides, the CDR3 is TGTGCCTGGAGTGCATGGACTCGAGATCAGCCCCAGCATTTT. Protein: CAWSAWTRDQPQHF. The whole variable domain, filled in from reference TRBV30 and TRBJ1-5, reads SQTIHQWPATLVQPVGSPLSLECTVEGTSNPNLYWYRQAAGRGLQLLFYSVGIGQISSEVPQNLSASRPQDRQFILSSKKLLLSDSGFYLCAWSAWTRDQPQHFGDGTRLSIL.

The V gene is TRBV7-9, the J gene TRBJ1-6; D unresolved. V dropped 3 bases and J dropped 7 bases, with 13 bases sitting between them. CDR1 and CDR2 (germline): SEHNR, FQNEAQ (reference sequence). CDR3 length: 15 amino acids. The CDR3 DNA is TGTGCCAGCAGCTTCAACGGAGTGGGGAATTCACCCCTCCACTTT. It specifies CASSFNGVGNSPLHF.

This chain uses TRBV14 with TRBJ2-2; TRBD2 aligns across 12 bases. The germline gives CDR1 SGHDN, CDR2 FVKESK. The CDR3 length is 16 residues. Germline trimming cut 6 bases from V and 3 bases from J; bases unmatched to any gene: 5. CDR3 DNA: TGTGCCAGCAGTGCCAGACTAGCGGGAGACACCGGGGAGCTGTTTTTT. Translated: CASSARLAGDTGELFF. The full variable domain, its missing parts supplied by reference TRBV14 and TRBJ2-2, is EAGVTQFPSHSVIEKGQTVTLRCDPISGHDNLYWYRRVMGKEIKFLLHFVKESKQDESGMPNNRFLAERTGGTYSTLKVQPAELEDSGVYFCASSARLAGDTGELFFGEGSRLTVL.

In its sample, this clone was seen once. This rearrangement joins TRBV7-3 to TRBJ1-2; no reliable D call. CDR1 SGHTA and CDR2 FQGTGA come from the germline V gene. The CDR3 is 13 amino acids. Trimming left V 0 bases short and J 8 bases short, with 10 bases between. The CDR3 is CASSLTFGFGYTF. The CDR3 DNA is TGTGCCAGCAGCTTAACGTTCGGGTTCGGCTACACCTTC. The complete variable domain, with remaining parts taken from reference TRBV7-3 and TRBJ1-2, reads GAGVSQTPSNKVTEKGKYVELRCDPISGHTALYWYRQSLGQGPEFLIYFQGTGAADDSGLPNDRFFAVRPEGSVSTLKIQRTERGDSAVYLCASSLTFGFGYTFGSGTRLTVV.

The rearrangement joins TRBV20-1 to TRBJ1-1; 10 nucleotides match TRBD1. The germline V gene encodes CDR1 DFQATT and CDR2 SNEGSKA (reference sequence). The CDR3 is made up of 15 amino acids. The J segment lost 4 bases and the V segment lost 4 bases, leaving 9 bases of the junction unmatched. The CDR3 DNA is TGCAGTGCTATTGATGGACAGGGGGTGAGCACTGAAGCTTTCTTT. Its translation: CSAIDGQGVSTEAFF.

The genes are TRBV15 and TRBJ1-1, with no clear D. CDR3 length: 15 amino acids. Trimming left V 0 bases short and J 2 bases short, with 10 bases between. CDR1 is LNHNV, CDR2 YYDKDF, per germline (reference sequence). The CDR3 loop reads CATSRETRINTEAFF. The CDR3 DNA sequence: TGTGCCACCAGCAGAGAGACTAGGATCAACACTGAAGCTTTCTTT.

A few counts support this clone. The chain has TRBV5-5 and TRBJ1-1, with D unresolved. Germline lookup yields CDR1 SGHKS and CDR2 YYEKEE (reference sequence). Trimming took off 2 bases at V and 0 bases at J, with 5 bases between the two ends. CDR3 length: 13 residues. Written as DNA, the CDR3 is TGTGCCAGCAGCTTCCACATGAACACTGAAGCTTTCTTT. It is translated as CASSFHMNTEAFF.

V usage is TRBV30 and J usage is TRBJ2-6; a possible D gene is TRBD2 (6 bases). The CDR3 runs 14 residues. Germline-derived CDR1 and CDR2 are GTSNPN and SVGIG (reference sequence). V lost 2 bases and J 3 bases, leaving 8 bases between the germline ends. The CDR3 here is CAWSRGIGANVLTF. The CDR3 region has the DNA TGTGCCTGGAGTCGGGGGATTGGGGCCAACGTCCTGACTTTC.

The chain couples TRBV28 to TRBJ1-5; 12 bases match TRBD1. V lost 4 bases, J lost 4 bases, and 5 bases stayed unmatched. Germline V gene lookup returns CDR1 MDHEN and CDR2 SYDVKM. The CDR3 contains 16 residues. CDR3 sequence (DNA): TGTGCCAGCAGTTCCTTGGGACAGGGGGCGAATCAGCCCCAGCATTTT. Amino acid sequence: CASSSLGQGANQPQHF.